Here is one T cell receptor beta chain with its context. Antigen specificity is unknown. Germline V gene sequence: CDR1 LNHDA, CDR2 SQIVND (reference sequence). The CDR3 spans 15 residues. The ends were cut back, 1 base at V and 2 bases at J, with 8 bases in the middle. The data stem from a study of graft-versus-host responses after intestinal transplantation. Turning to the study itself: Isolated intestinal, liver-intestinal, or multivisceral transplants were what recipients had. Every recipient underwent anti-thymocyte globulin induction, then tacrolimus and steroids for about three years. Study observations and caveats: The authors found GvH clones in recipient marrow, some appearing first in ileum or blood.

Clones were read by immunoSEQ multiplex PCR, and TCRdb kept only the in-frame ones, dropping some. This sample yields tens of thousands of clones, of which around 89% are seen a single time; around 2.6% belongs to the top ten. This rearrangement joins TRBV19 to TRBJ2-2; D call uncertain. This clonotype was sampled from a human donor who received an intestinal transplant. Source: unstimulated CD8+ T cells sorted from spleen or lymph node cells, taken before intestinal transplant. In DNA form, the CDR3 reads TGTGCCAGTAGTATAGTCGAAGCCAACACCGGGGAGCTGTTTTTT. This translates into CASSIVEANTGELFF. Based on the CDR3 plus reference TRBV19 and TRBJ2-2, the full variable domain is DGGITQSPKYLFRKEGQNVTLSCEQNLNHDAMYWYRQDPGQGLRLIYYSQIVNDFQKGDIAEGYSVSREKKESFPLTVTSAQKNPTAFYLCASSIVEANTGELFFGEGSRLTVL.